What follows are 5 T cell receptor beta chains derived from one specimen sequenced in a study of CD8 T cells in Susac syndrome (dated by TCRdb to between 2019 and 2020). Receptor libraries were prepared by the immunoSEQ multiplex PCR assay. RNA was extracted using the RNeasy kit, and 0.5 to 1 microgram was reverse transcribed with random hexamers. TCRdb reworked the public reads: Q25 trimming with fastp, MiXCR clone assembly, productive beta chains retained. Rows merge per CDR3 protein into single entries with the most common DNA and genes. Across this sample there are some 180,000 distinct CDR3 sequences, with just under 95% seen only once. The ten largest clones represent 0.099% of the sample. The sample consisted of CD4+ T cells from PBMCs. The receptors originated from a human donor with Susac syndrome.

This chain links TRBV30 with TRBJ2-5; no clear D. The CDR3 is made up of 13 amino acids. The V end was cut by 3 bases, the J end by 4 bases, with 12 bases between. CDR1 is GTSNPN and CDR2 is SVGIG in the germline V gene (reference sequence). Written as DNA, the CDR3 is TGTGCCTGGAGAGGGCTCCCTGGAGAGACCCAGTACTTC. Amino acid sequence: CAWRGLPGETQYF.

Concerning this clonotype: The junction and the germline gene differ at one end; a read error may be behind it. This rearrangement joins TRBV3-1 to TRBJ1-2, with D possibly TRBD1 on 6 matching bases. This CDR3 contains 18 residues. The germline gives CDR1 LGHDT, CDR2 YNNKEL (reference sequence). The CDR3 DNA reads as TGTGCCAGCAGCGAAGACGGGCGGGGGGCCACCCCTTTTGCTGGCTACACCTTC. This encodes CASSEDGRGATPFAGYTF.

This chain's CDR3 is CASSQGGGQPQHF. The CDR3 region has the DNA TGTGCCAGCAGCCAAGGGGGGGGCCAGCCCCAGCATTTT. This sequence joins TRBV7-9 and TRBJ1-5, with a possible D match to TRBD1 (6 bases). V dropped 5 bases and J dropped 7 bases, with 12 bases sitting between them. In germline, CDR1 is SEHNR, CDR2 FQNEAQ (reference sequence). This CDR3 has 13 residues.

This chain links TRBV29-1 with TRBJ2-2; D might be TRBD2 (7 bases). The CDR3 runs to 14 residues. Germline V gene sequence: CDR1 SQVTM, CDR2 ANQGSEA. V dropped 7 bases and J dropped 6 bases, with 18 bases sitting between them. The CDR3 DNA reads TGCAGCGGCCGAGTAGGGGGAGGGGCCGGGGAGCTGTTTTTT. It translates to CSGRVGGGAGELFF.

This clonotype was observed a single time. This chain joins TRBV30 and TRBJ2-1; no firm D call. Germline V gene data show CDR1 as GTSNPN and CDR2 as SVGIG (reference sequence). V was clipped by 0 bases and J by 9 bases, with 12 bases between them. This CDR3 spans 13 amino acids. CDR3 sequence reads: CAWSVRLVSEQFF. CDR3 in DNA: TGTGCCTGGAGTGTACGGCTAGTTAGTGAGCAGTTCTTC.